The sample holds a few counts of the clone carrying this TCR beta chain. The data were obtained in a study of blood T cell repertoires in COVID-19. Under the authors' procedure: Amplifying reference gene primers gave estimates of nucleated cell counts. Repertoires were generated with immunoSEQ multiplex PCR, while TCRdb's copy carries only in-frame clones and drops some. D and trimming come from the DNA, and the V and J calls and clone size come from that table. Of some 100,000 clones listed, more than 75% are singletons. The germline gives CDR1 SGHVS, CDR2 FQNEAQ. V was clipped by 5 bases and J by 7 bases; unmatched bases: 15. The CDR3 has 17 amino acids.

The chain links TRBV7-8 to TRBJ2-1; 9 bases fit TRBD2. Sequencing used peripheral blood. The TCR was taken from a woman older than 75 with active COVID-19. The CDR3 sequence: CASSQIQAGGPRNEQFF. For the CDR3, the DNA is TGTGCCAGCAGCCAAATTCAAGCGGGAGGCCCACGGAATGAGCAGTTCTTC.